Following are 28 T cell receptor beta chains from one sample sequenced in a study of identical twins. TCRdb analysed the 5' RACE reads with MiXCR anew, one entry per CDR3 protein. The sample carries a few hundred thousand distinct CDR3 sequences, approximately 9.1% recorded once. Sequences were obtained from naive T cells sorted from blood. The receptors were gathered from a woman between 45 and 65 years old in good health.

This clonotype was seen just once. The genes are TRBV29-1 and TRBJ1-5; D is undetermined. Germline V gene data show CDR1 as SQVTM and CDR2 as ANQGSEA. Deletions cut 6 bases from V and 1 base from J, with 10 bases between. CDR3 length: 13 amino acids. The CDR3 DNA follows: TGCAGCGTCGAACATGAGAGCAATCAGCCCCAGCATTTT. It encodes CSVEHESNQPQHF.

This clonotype was counted many times. The chain joins TRBV20-1 to TRBJ1-2; TRBD1 aligns across 7 bases. The CDR3 sequence is 13 residues long. Per the germline V gene, CDR1 is DFQATT and CDR2 is SNEGSKA (reference sequence). J lost 6 bases, V lost 5 bases, and 9 bases had no gene match. This CDR3 is CSASRGQGDGYTF. In nucleotides, the CDR3 is TGCAGTGCTTCCCGGGGGCAGGGGGATGGCTACACCTTC.

This clonotype was seen only a few times. The chain carries TRBV5-1 and TRBJ2-5; D unresolved. Per the germline V gene, CDR1 is SGHRS and CDR2 is YFSETQ. The CDR3 totals 13 residues. V lost 4 bases, J lost 5 bases, and 12 bases lay in between. This CDR3 is CASSDSMGETQYF. Written as DNA, the CDR3 is TGCGCCAGCAGCGACTCGATGGGCGAGACCCAGTACTTC. Together with reference TRBV5-1 and TRBJ2-5, the CDR3 gives the full variable domain: KAGVTQTPRYLIKTRGQQVTLSCSPISGHRSVSWYQQTPGQGLQFLFEYFSETQRNKGNFPGRFSGRQFSNSRSEMNVSTLELGDSALYLCASSDSMGETQYFGPGTRLLVL.

This clonotype was counted ten times or more. The chain employs TRBV5-5 and TRBJ2-2; TRBD1 aligns across 7 bases. J lost 0 bases, V lost 2 bases, and 4 bases had no gene match. Germline V gene data show CDR1 as SGHKS and CDR2 as YYEKEE (reference sequence). This CDR3 comprises 16 residues. Here the CDR3 DNA reads TGTGCCAGCAGCTTTACCGGGACAGCGAACACCGGGGAGCTGTTTTTT. This codes for CASSFTGTANTGELFF.

V is TRBV20-1 and J is TRBJ2-1, with a weak D call TRBD2 (6 bases). This CDR3 comprises 11 residues. CDR1 and CDR2 (germline): DFQATT, SNEGSKA (reference sequence). V lost 6 bases, J lost 9 bases, and 12 bases lay in between. In DNA form, the CDR3 reads TGCAGTGCGCTTCGGGAGTCTGAGCAGTTCTTC. It translates to CSALRESEQFF.

The chain joins TRBV5-1 to TRBJ2-1; tentatively, D is TRBD1 (8 bases). Germline CDR1 SGHRS, CDR2 YFSETQ. The CDR3 spans 15 residues. V lost 2 bases, J lost 7 bases, and 16 bases lay in between. The CDR3 DNA is TGCGCCAGCAGCTTTGGAACAGGGGGAGGGAATGAGCAGTTCTTC. This encodes CASSFGTGGGNEQFF. Filled out from reference TRBV5-1 and TRBJ2-1, the complete variable domain reads KAGVTQTPRYLIKTRGQQVTLSCSPISGHRSVSWYQQTPGQGLQFLFEYFSETQRNKGNFPGRFSGRQFSNSRSEMNVSTLELGDSALYLCASSFGTGGGNEQFFGPGTRLTVL.

There are a few counts of this clonotype. This chain links TRBV7-9 with TRBJ1-2; possibly TRBD1 for D (5 bases). Germline values: CDR1 SEHNR, CDR2 FQNEAQ (reference sequence). The V and J ends lost 4 bases and 2 bases respectively, with 14 bases between them. The CDR3 covers 15 residues. For the CDR3, the DNA is TGTGCCAGCAGCTCCTTGGCAGGGAAGAACTATGGCTACACCTTC. Translation: CASSSLAGKNYGYTF.

This clonotype was observed a handful of times. J is TRBJ2-1 and V is TRBV3-1; weak D call: TRBD1 (5 bases). The CDR3 consists of 14 residues. The V gene lost 1 base and the J gene lost 9 bases, with 13 bases spanning the gap. From germline, CDR1 is LGHDT and CDR2 YNNKEL (reference sequence). The CDR3 DNA follows: TGTGCCAGCAGCCAAGGCATTAGGGGTAGTGAGCAGTTCTTC. It is translated as CASSQGIRGSEQFF.

V is TRBV24-1 and J is TRBJ2-1; D remains unclear. This CDR3 region has 17 residues. V was cut by 3 bases and J by 0 bases, with 14 bases left in between. The germline V gene has CDR1 KGHDR and CDR2 SFDVKD. The CDR3 coding sequence is TGTGCCACCAGTGATAAGATGGCGAGGAGCTCCTACAATGAGCAGTTCTTC. This gives the protein CATSDKMARSSYNEQFF.

The rearrangement joins TRBV5-1 to TRBJ2-3; 8 bases fit TRBD2. V lost 4 bases to trimming and J lost 5 bases; unmatched junction nucleotides: 6. CDR1 is SGHRS, CDR2 YFSETQ, per germline. This CDR3 comprises 14 residues. Written as DNA, the CDR3 is TGCGCCAGCAGCCCCGGACTAGCAGAAGATACGCAGTATTTT. As protein: CASSPGLAEDTQYF.

This clonotype has at least ten counts. The rearrangement uses TRBV5-1 and TRBJ2-4; D remains ambiguous. CDR1 and CDR2 from the germline V gene are SGHRS and YFSETQ. The V end was cut by 2 bases, the J end by 0 bases, with 12 bases between. This CDR3 is 16 amino acids long. CDR3 sequence (DNA): TGCGCCAGCAGCTTCGGGTTACCGTCAGCCAAAAACATTCAGTACTTC. Translating it yields CASSFGLPSAKNIQYF.

CDR3 in amino acids: CASSEYGTARNEQFF. The CDR3 bases are TGTGCCAGCAGTGAATACGGGACCGCCAGGAATGAGCAGTTCTTC. The V call is TRBV25-1, the J call TRBJ2-1; perhaps D is TRBD1 or TRBD2 (5 bases each). The CDR3 is 15 amino acids. The V and J ends lost 0 bases and 7 bases respectively, with 13 bases between them. Germline values: CDR1 MGHDK, CDR2 SYGVNS.

There are a few counts of this clonotype. This rearrangement joins TRBV28 to TRBJ2-7; 9 bases fit TRBD1. Germline values: CDR1 MDHEN, CDR2 SYDVKM. The CDR3 length is 15 residues. V shed 6 bases and J 0 bases; nucleotides not matched to a gene: 6. The CDR3 DNA reads TGTGCCAGCAGGCCGTCACAGGGGGCCTCCTACGAGCAGTACGTC. Amino acid sequence: CASRPSQGASYEQYV.

This clonotype was recorded at least ten times. This chain joins TRBV12-3 or TRBV12-4 and TRBJ2-5, with TRBD2 matching over 11 bases. This CDR3 region has 16 residues. V gave up 5 bases and J gave up 3 bases; unmatched junction bases: 8. This CDR3 is CASSLHSGRAEETQYF. The CDR3 DNA reads as TGTGCCAGCAGTCTTCATAGCGGGAGGGCCGAAGAGACCCAGTACTTC.

The chain uses TRBV11-1 and TRBJ2-7; TRBD1 matches 8 bases. The CDR3 is 15 residues long. The germline CDR1 and CDR2 sequences are SGHAT and FQDESV (reference sequence). With V trimmed by 5 bases and J by 2 bases, 8 bases remained unmatched. The CDR3: CASSPRTGSPYEQYF. The CDR3 DNA reads TGTGCCAGCAGCCCCAGGACAGGGTCCCCCTACGAGCAGTACTTC.

This clonotype was picked up many times. The rearrangement joins TRBV12-3 or TRBV12-4 to TRBJ2-5; D is tentatively TRBD1 or TRBD2 (5 bases each). There are 14 residues in the CDR3. Between the trimmed V and J ends, which lost 2 bases and 6 bases, there was a span of 13 bases. The CDR3: CASSLSSGTKTQYF. The DNA of the CDR3 is TGTGCCAGCAGTTTATCATCAGGGACGAAGACCCAGTACTTC.

The chain has TRBV7-9 and TRBJ2-6, with 7 bases aligning to TRBD1. This CDR3 has 20 amino acids. The V gene end was trimmed by 5 bases and the J gene end by 0 bases; junction bases not matched to a gene: 16. Germline V gene lookup returns CDR1 SEHNR and CDR2 FQNEAQ (reference sequence). CDR3 sequence: CASSADSWTGRGSGANVLTF. The CDR3 region has the DNA TGTGCCAGCAGCGCAGATTCCTGGACAGGCCGGGGCTCTGGGGCCAACGTCCTGACTTTC.

In its sample, this clonotype was seen many times. V is TRBV7-8 and J is TRBJ2-3; no firm D call. V shed 2 bases and J shed 5 bases, with 5 bases lying between them. This CDR3 is 12 amino acids long. CDR1 SGHVS and CDR2 FQNEAQ come from the germline V gene. The CDR3, as DNA: TGTGCCAGCAGCTTAAATCGAGATACGCAGTATTTT. Its translation is CASSLNRDTQYF.

The J gene is TRBJ1-2, the V gene TRBV7-9; D uncertain. The length of the CDR3 is 13 residues. Germline V gives CDR1 SEHNR, CDR2 FQNEAQ (reference sequence). The ends were cut back, 2 bases at V and 8 bases at J, with 12 bases in the middle. CDR3 sequence reads: CASSLKDGLGYTF. The CDR3 DNA reads TGTGCCAGCAGCTTAAAGGACGGTTTGGGCTACACCTTC.

This sequence joins TRBV7-3 and TRBJ2-1, with 9 bases fitting TRBD1. Germline CDR1 SGHTA, CDR2 FQGTGA. There are 15 residues in the CDR3. Losses at the gene ends were 4 bases for V and 9 bases for J; bases not matched to a gene: 10. CDR3 amino acids: CASSSGTGHLGEQFF. The CDR3 nucleotides read TGTGCCAGCAGCTCCGGGACAGGGCACTTAGGTGAGCAGTTCTTC.

This clonotype appeared a few times. V is TRBV6-1 and J is TRBJ2-2, with D tentatively TRBD1 (6 bases). Germline V gene data show CDR1 as MNHNS and CDR2 as SASEGT. V was pared by 6 bases and J by 1 base, with 9 bases between. CDR3 length: 14 residues. For the CDR3, the DNA is TGTGCCAGCAGAAAGGACAGGAACACCGGGGAGCTGTTTTTT. Residues: CASRKDRNTGELFF.

The rearrangement uses TRBV7-2 and TRBJ2-1, with 7 bases aligning to TRBD1. This CDR3 is built from 15 residues. Losses at the gene ends were 8 bases for V and 1 base for J; bases not matched to a gene: 8. From germline, CDR1 is SGHTA and CDR2 FQGNSA. The CDR3 sequence: CASSRTGESYNEQFF. Here the CDR3 DNA reads TGTGCCAGCTCCCGCACAGGGGAATCCTACAATGAGCAGTTCTTC.

This clonotype was counted many times. J is TRBJ1-1 and V is TRBV29-1; D unresolved. The CDR3 covers 13 residues. Germline values: CDR1 SQVTM, CDR2 ANQGSEA. V shed 2 bases and J shed 2 bases, with 9 bases lying between them. The DNA for the CDR3 is TGCAGCGTTGAAAGGAGCAGAAACACTGAAGCTTTCTTT. It specifies CSVERSRNTEAFF.

This clonotype was seen ten or more times. The chain recombines TRBV6-5 with TRBJ1-3; perhaps TRBD1 as D (5 bases). CDR1 is MNHEY and CDR2 is SVGAGI in the germline V gene. This CDR3 region has 16 residues. The V and J ends lost 8 bases and 1 base respectively, with 18 bases between them. The CDR3 here is CASSGTAPLSGNTIYF. The CDR3 nucleotides read TGTGCCAGCTCCGGGACTGCCCCTTTATCTGGAAACACCATATATTTT.

This clonotype was seen a handful of times. An end of the junction differs from the germline gene, which may be a read error. This chain uses TRBV5-1 with TRBJ1-2; 11 bases align to TRBD1. CDR1 and CDR2 (germline): SGHRS, YFSETQ. The CDR3 runs 13 residues. The CDR3, as DNA: TGCGCCAGCAGCTTGGAAGTGGGACAGGGGGTCCATTTC. It specifies CASSLEVGQGVHF.

There are a few counts of this clonotype. The rearrangement uses TRBV4-1 and TRBJ1-5; perhaps TRBD1 as D (6 bases). V dropped 0 bases and J dropped 7 bases, with 10 bases sitting between them. This CDR3 has 14 residues. CDR1 is MGHRA and CDR2 is YSYEKL in the germline V gene. The CDR3 reads CASSQDRGGQPQHF. CDR3 coding DNA: TGCGCCAGCAGCCAAGATAGGGGGGGCCAGCCCCAGCATTTT.

This rearrangement joins TRBV12-3 or TRBV12-4 to TRBJ2-2; TRBD2 agrees at 8 bases. The CDR3 runs 16 residues. Trimming cost V 6 bases and J 5 bases; bases outside gene matches: 11. DNA of the CDR3: TGTGCCAGCAGGTCATTTACGGGAGGGAGGACCGGGGAGCTGTTTTTT. Residues: CASRSFTGGRTGELFF.

The chain employs TRBV2 and TRBJ2-1; D is perhaps TRBD1 (6 bases). Germline CDR1 and CDR2: SNHLY and FYNNEI. The V and J ends lost 6 bases and 10 bases respectively, with 13 bases between them. The CDR3 length is 12 residues. CDR3 DNA: TGTGCCAGCAGCAGAGGAAGGGGGGAGCAGTTCTTC. Its translation: CASSRGRGEQFF.